This is a list of T cell receptor beta chains from one sample in a study of shared clonotypes between healthy human individuals. The protocol was immunoSEQ multiplex PCR, while the TCRdb copy is restricted to in-frame clones and leaves out a portion. The data hold approximately 600,000 clones, with approximately 95% observed a single time. The sequenced sample was naive CD8+ T cells sorted from blood. These receptors were obtained from a woman between 25 and 40 years old in good health. The CDR3 runs from the conserved cysteine through the conserved F or W. Each record gives: J gene, D gene, clone size, V gene, CDR3 DNA, CDR3 protein. The D gene is left open where the match is weak. Expanded clones get a size class; other rows say once, few or many, or leave the size out.

J: TRBJ2-3
D: TRBD2
size: -
V: TRBV5-6
DNA: TGTGCCAGCAGTGTAGCGGGAGATCGCACAGATACGCAGTATTTT
CDR3: CASSVAGDRTDTQYF

J: TRBJ2-1
D: -
size: -
V: TRBV2
DNA: TGTGCCAGCAGTGCGGAGGGTAATACCTACAATGAGCAGTTCTTC
CDR3: CASSAEGNTYNEQFF

J: TRBJ2-7
D: TRBD2
size: -
V: TRBV5-1
DNA: TGCGCCAGCAGCTTTGGACTAGCGGGAGCCTACGAGCAGTACTTC
CDR3: CASSFGLAGAYEQYF

J: TRBJ2-7
D: -
size: -
V: TRBV4-2
DNA: TGTGCCAGCAGCCAAGGGGCGGGCTACGAGCAGTACTTC
CDR3: CASSQGAGYEQYF

J: TRBJ1-1
D: -
size: -
V: TRBV2
DNA: TGTGCCAGCAGTGAGTGGGAGAACACTGAAGCTTTCTTT
CDR3: CASSEWENTEAFF

J: TRBJ2-7
D: -
size: -
V: TRBV2
DNA: TGTGCCAGCAGGGGGCCAGGCGAGCAGTACTTC
CDR3: CASRGPGEQYF

J: TRBJ2-1
D: TRBD2
size: once
V: TRBV14
DNA: TGTGCCAGCAGCCAAGGGGACTACCGACGTGAGCAGTTCTTC
CDR3: CASSQGDYRREQFF

J: TRBJ2-7
D: -
size: -
V: TRBV19
DNA: TGTGCCAGTAGTTCCGGAGGGTACGAGCAGTACTTC
CDR3: CASSSGGYEQYF

J: TRBJ2-7
D: TRBD2
size: -
V: TRBV5-4
DNA: TGTGCCAGCAGACTTGGATTAGCGGGAGACTCCCACGAGCAGTACTTC
CDR3: CASRLGLAGDSHEQYF

J: TRBJ2-2
D: -
size: -
V: TRBV29-1
DNA: TGCAGCGTTGGGCCCGGGGCCGGGGAGCTGTTTTTT
CDR3: CSVGPGAGELFF

J: TRBJ2-3
D: TRBD2
size: -
V: TRBV19
DNA: TGTGCCAGTAGCAATCTAGCGGGAGTAACAGATACGCAGTATTTT
CDR3: CASSNLAGVTDTQYF

J: TRBJ2-1
D: -
size: -
V: TRBV6-4
DNA: TGTGCCAGCAGCGGCACCTACAATGAGCAGTTCTTC
CDR3: CASSGTYNEQFF

J: TRBJ2-5
D: -
size: -
V: TRBV5-4
DNA: TGTGCCAGCAGGGACGAGGTTGGGGCGGATACCCAGTACTTC
CDR3: CASRDEVGADTQYF

J: TRBJ1-1
D: -
size: -
V: TRBV11-2
DNA: TGTGCCAGCAGCTTCGGCTCGAACACTGAAGCTTTCTTT
CDR3: CASSFGSNTEAFF

J: TRBJ2-1
D: TRBD2
size: -
V: TRBV7-9
DNA: TGTGCCAGCAGCTCGACTAGCGACAATGAGCAGTTCTTC
CDR3: CASSSTSDNEQFF

J: TRBJ1-5
D: -
size: -
V: TRBV5-8
DNA: TGTGCCAGCAGTTACAGGGTCAATCAGCCCCAGCATTTT
CDR3: CASSYRVNQPQHF

J: TRBJ2-7
D: -
size: -
V: TRBV11-2
DNA: TGTGCCAGCAGCTTACTCGCGACAGCAGGGGACGAGCAGTACTTC
CDR3: CASSLLATAGDEQYF

J: TRBJ2-7
D: -
size: few
V: TRBV27
DNA: TGTGCCAGCAGTCCCTCCTCGGGGGCGAGGATCTACGAGCAGTACTTC
CDR3: CASSPSSGARIYEQYF

J: TRBJ2-7
D: TRBD2
size: -
V: TRBV7-8
DNA: TGTGCCAGCTGTTGGGGACTAGCGGGAGCTGGCCACGAGCAGTACTTC
CDR3: CASCWGLAGAGHEQYF

J: TRBJ1-5
D: TRBD1
size: -
V: TRBV6-5
DNA: TGTGCCAGCAGTCCGGGACAGGGTAATCAGCCCCAGCATTTT
CDR3: CASSPGQGNQPQHF

J: TRBJ1-5
D: TRBD1
size: -
V: TRBV6-1
DNA: TGTGCCAGCAGTGGATACCGGGACAGGCGAATAATCGGCAATCAGCCCCAGCATTTT
CDR3: CASSGYRDRRIIGNQPQHF

J: TRBJ2-3
D: -
size: -
V: TRBV28
DNA: TGTGCCAGCAGTCCAGCCGAAAGCACAGATACGCAGTATTTT
CDR3: CASSPAESTDTQYF

J: TRBJ2-7
D: -
size: -
V: TRBV4-1
DNA: TGCGCCAGCAGCCAAGTTCGGGGGAACTTGGACGAGCAGTACTTC
CDR3: CASSQVRGNLDEQYF

J: TRBJ2-7
D: -
size: -
V: TRBV2
DNA: TGTGCCAGCAGTGAGTACAGGGTCTCCTACGAGCAGTACTTC
CDR3: CASSEYRVSYEQYF

J: TRBJ2-7
D: -
size: -
V: TRBV4-1
DNA: TGCGCCAGCAGCCGCGGGGACTTCTACGAGCAGTACTTC
CDR3: CASSRGDFYEQYF

J: TRBJ1-5
D: -
size: -
V: TRBV7-2
DNA: TGTGCCAGCAGCTTGGAGGGCCAGGTCCGTAGCAATCAGCCCCAGCATTTT
CDR3: CASSLEGQVRSNQPQHF

J: TRBJ1-2
D: -
size: -
V: TRBV7-8
DNA: TGTGCCAGCAGCTTAGATCCAGGGGCAAAGGAGGGCTACACCTTC
CDR3: CASSLDPGAKEGYTF

J: TRBJ1-4
D: -
size: -
V: TRBV27
DNA: TGTGCCAGCAGGAAGGGAGGGGAAAAACTGTTTTTT
CDR3: CASRKGGEKLFF

J: TRBJ2-1
D: -
size: -
V: TRBV28
DNA: TGTGCCACCCTCTACAATGAGCAGTTCTTC
CDR3: CATLYNEQFF

J: TRBJ2-1
D: -
size: -
V: TRBV27
DNA: TGTGCCAGCAGCCCTTACCGGGACATATCCTACAATGAGCAGTTCTTC
CDR3: CASSPYRDISYNEQFF

J: TRBJ1-5
D: -
size: -
V: TRBV27
DNA: TGTGCCAGCAGTTTCAGGGGAGGGCAGCCCCAGCATTTT
CDR3: CASSFRGGQPQHF

J: TRBJ2-7
D: -
size: -
V: TRBV5-4
DNA: TGTGCCAGCAGCGTCACAGGGACCTACGAGCAGTACTTC
CDR3: CASSVTGTYEQYF

J: TRBJ2-7
D: -
size: -
V: TRBV27
DNA: TGTGCCAGCAGTTATTCAAGCGGCTCCTACGAGCAGTACTTC
CDR3: CASSYSSGSYEQYF

J: TRBJ2-4
D: TRBD2
size: -
V: TRBV4-2
DNA: TGTGCCAGCAGCCAAGATCTAGCGTCTAGCGGGAGCGCCAAAAACATTCAGTACTTC
CDR3: CASSQDLASSGSAKNIQYF

J: TRBJ2-5
D: -
size: -
V: TRBV10-1
DNA: TGCGCCAGCAGTGACAACAGCCAAGAGACCCAGTACTTC
CDR3: CASSDNSQETQYF

J: TRBJ2-7
D: -
size: once
V: TRBV13
DNA: TGTGCCAGCAGCCCGGGACGTTACGAGCAGTACTTC
CDR3: CASSPGRYEQYF

J: TRBJ2-2
D: -
size: once
V: TRBV5-1
DNA: TGCGCCAGCAGCTTGTCTCTGGGGCAAACCGGGGAGCTGTTTTTT
CDR3: CASSLSLGQTGELFF

J: TRBJ2-7
D: -
size: -
V: TRBV7-2
DNA: TGTGCCAGCAGCTTAGCCGAGCGCACCTACGAGCAGTACTTC
CDR3: CASSLAERTYEQYF

J: TRBJ2-5
D: -
size: -
V: TRBV7-9
DNA: TGTGCCAGCGCTAACACCGGGAGACTGGACCAAGAGACCCAGTACTTC
CDR3: CASANTGRLDQETQYF

J: TRBJ2-7
D: TRBD2
size: -
V: TRBV7-9
DNA: TGTGCCAGCAGCTTATTTCGCGGGAGGAGCTCCTACGAGCAGTACTTC
CDR3: CASSLFRGRSSYEQYF

J: TRBJ2-5
D: -
size: -
V: TRBV7-2
DNA: TGTGCCAGCAGCTTAGGTGGGCAAGAGACCCAGTACTTC
CDR3: CASSLGGQETQYF

J: TRBJ2-1
D: TRBD2
size: -
V: TRBV29-1
DNA: TGCAGCGTTGAATGGGGTAGCGGGCCCAATGAGCAGTTCTTC
CDR3: CSVEWGSGPNEQFF

J: TRBJ1-1
D: -
size: -
V: TRBV7-9
DNA: TGTGCCAGCAGCTTAATGTCGGCGGACTTTGAGCAAGCTTTCTTT
CDR3: CASSLMSADFEQAFF

J: TRBJ2-7
D: -
size: -
V: TRBV28
DNA: TGTGCCAGCAGTTTAGCGGGACCCTACGAGCAGTACTTC
CDR3: CASSLAGPYEQYF

J: TRBJ2-2
D: TRBD2
size: -
V: TRBV4-1
DNA: TGCGCCAGCGAGCCGGGACTACCCAACACCGGGGAGCTGTTTTTT
CDR3: CASEPGLPNTGELFF

J: TRBJ2-3
D: TRBD2
size: -
V: TRBV28
DNA: TGTGCCAGCTGTTGGGCGGGAGGGGCAGATACGCAGTATTTT
CDR3: CASCWAGGADTQYF

J: TRBJ2-7
D: -
size: -
V: TRBV27
DNA: TGTGCCAGCAGTATCCAACACTCCTACGAGCAGTACTTC
CDR3: CASSIQHSYEQYF

J: TRBJ2-7
D: TRBD2
size: -
V: TRBV9
DNA: TGTGCCAGCAGCGTTTCTAGCGGGAGTTCCCACGAGCAGTACTTC
CDR3: CASSVSSGSSHEQYF

J: TRBJ1-1
D: -
size: -
V: TRBV28
DNA: TGTGCCAGCAGTTTGGGGCCGAACACTGAAGCTTTCTTT
CDR3: CASSLGPNTEAFF

J: TRBJ1-5
D: TRBD1
size: -
V: TRBV5-5
DNA: TGTGCCAGCAGCTACGTGACAGGGCACGCCTATAGCAATCAGCCCCAGCATTTT
CDR3: CASSYVTGHAYSNQPQHF

J: TRBJ2-3
D: TRBD2
size: -
V: TRBV30
DNA: TGTGCCTGGAGTGTGGGTCTAGCGGGACCAGATACGCAGTATTTT
CDR3: CAWSVGLAGPDTQYF

J: TRBJ2-5
D: -
size: -
V: TRBV6-5
DNA: TGTGCCAGCAGTTACTCAGACGTTGGGGGGGAGACCCAGTACTTC
CDR3: CASSYSDVGGETQYF

J: TRBJ2-7
D: TRBD2
size: -
V: TRBV19
DNA: TGTGCCAGTAGTCTGGGACTAGCGGGAGGCGAGCAGTACTTC
CDR3: CASSLGLAGGEQYF

J: TRBJ1-5
D: -
size: -
V: TRBV27
DNA: TGTGCCAGCAGTTTCCGGGACAGCAATCAGCCCCAGCATTTT
CDR3: CASSFRDSNQPQHF

J: TRBJ2-3
D: -
size: once
V: TRBV4-1
DNA: TGCGCCAGCAGCCAAGAGGGCTTTTCTAGCACAGATACGCAGTATTTT
CDR3: CASSQEGFSSTDTQYF

J: TRBJ2-1
D: TRBD2
size: -
V: TRBV5-6
DNA: TGTGCCAGCAGCTCCGTGACTAGCGGCGTCAATGAGCAGTTCTTC
CDR3: CASSSVTSGVNEQFF